The rows below give T cell receptor beta chains drawn from one sample of a study of PD-1 blockade in classical Hodgkin lymphoma. Libraries were prepared by immunoSEQ multiplex PCR; TCRdb keeps only in-frame clonotypes and omits some of them. The sample lists about 28,000 clones; around 80% were seen once. The sequenced sample was peripheral blood mononuclear cells (PBMCs), obtained before the fourth cycle of nivolumab. The receptors shown here come from a human donor with classical Hodgkin lymphoma. The CDR3 runs from the conserved cysteine through the conserved F or W. The D gene is left open where the match is weak. The size of a clone is reported for some rows only, either as once, few or many, or as a class for expanded clones.

clone size: -
D gene: -
V gene: TRBV5-5
J gene: TRBJ2-7
CDR3 protein: CASSPASGRGTYEQYF
CDR3 DNA: TGTGCCAGCAGTCCGGCCAGTGGACGGGGAACCTACGAGCAGTACTTC

clone size: -
D gene: -
V gene: TRBV28
J gene: TRBJ1-4
CDR3 protein: CASSLELGVGEKLFF
CDR3 DNA: TGTGCCAGCAGTTTAGAACTGGGAGTTGGGGAAAAACTGTTTTTT

clone size: -
D gene: -
V gene: TRBV13
J gene: TRBJ2-3
CDR3 protein: CASSFGGRGGTDTQYF
CDR3 DNA: TGTGCCAGCAGCTTTGGGGGCAGGGGAGGCACAGATACGCAGTATTTT

clone size: once
D gene: -
V gene: TRBV19
J gene: TRBJ2-7
CDR3 protein: CASSKVAGWRGDEQYF
CDR3 DNA: TGTGCCAGTAGCAAGGTCGCGGGTTGGAGGGGGGACGAGCAGTACTTC

clone size: once
D gene: -
V gene: TRBV30
J gene: TRBJ2-3
CDR3 protein: CAWNRGGAMGTDTQYF
CDR3 DNA: TGTGCCTGGAACCGAGGGGGGGCAATGGGCACAGATACGCAGTATTTT

clone size: once
D gene: -
V gene: TRBV19
J gene: TRBJ2-3
CDR3 protein: CATASSTDTQYF
CDR3 DNA: TGTGCCACCGCTTCGAGCACAGATACGCAGTATTTT

clone size: -
D gene: TRBD2
V gene: TRBV6-7
J gene: TRBJ2-7
CDR3 protein: CASSPEPGLYEQYF
CDR3 DNA: TGTGCCAGCAGTCCCGAGCCGGGACTATACGAGCAGTACTTC

clone size: -
D gene: TRBD1
V gene: TRBV19
J gene: TRBJ1-5
CDR3 protein: CASSSTGTEPQHF
CDR3 DNA: TGTGCCAGTAGTTCGACAGGGACTGAGCCCCAGCATTTT

clone size: -
D gene: TRBD1
V gene: TRBV27
J gene: TRBJ1-2
CDR3 protein: CASGDRGGGYTF
CDR3 DNA: TGTGCCAGCGGGGACAGGGGGGGAGGCTACACCTTC

clone size: -
D gene: -
V gene: TRBV29-1
J gene: TRBJ2-5
CDR3 protein: CSVVGRETQYF
CDR3 DNA: TGCAGCGTTGTAGGGAGAGAGACCCAGTACTTC

clone size: -
D gene: TRBD1
V gene: TRBV6-6
J gene: TRBJ2-3
CDR3 protein: CACNKGTDFLDTQYF
CDR3 DNA: TGTGCCTGCAACAAGGGGACAGACTTTTTAGATACGCAGTATTTT

clone size: -
D gene: -
V gene: TRBV19
J gene: TRBJ1-5
CDR3 protein: CASTQGRGQPQHF
CDR3 DNA: TGTGCCAGTACACAGGGAAGGGGACAGCCCCAGCATTTT

clone size: -
D gene: -
V gene: TRBV5-1
J gene: TRBJ2-7
CDR3 protein: CASSLPPNEQYF
CDR3 DNA: TGCGCCAGCAGCTTGCCACCGAACGAGCAGTACTTC

clone size: -
D gene: -
V gene: TRBV7-8
J gene: TRBJ2-7
CDR3 protein: CASSLGLNYEQYF
CDR3 DNA: TGTGCCAGCAGCTTGGGTCTCAACTACGAGCAGTACTTC

clone size: few
D gene: -
V gene: TRBV5-1
J gene: TRBJ2-7
CDR3 protein: CASSLTGPYSYEQYF
CDR3 DNA: TGCGCCAGCAGCTTGACAGGGCCTTACTCCTACGAGCAGTACTTC

clone size: -
D gene: TRBD1
V gene: TRBV29-1
J gene: TRBJ2-1
CDR3 protein: CSVARDSNAYNEQFF
CDR3 DNA: TGCAGCGTCGCCCGGGACAGTAATGCCTACAATGAGCAGTTCTTC

clone size: -
D gene: -
V gene: TRBV4-1
J gene: TRBJ1-3
CDR3 protein: CASSQGGDLSGNTIYF
CDR3 DNA: TGCGCCAGCAGCCAGGGAGGTGACCTCTCTGGAAACACCATATATTTT

clone size: -
D gene: -
V gene: TRBV19
J gene: TRBJ2-2
CDR3 protein: CASSIILLVAGELFF
CDR3 DNA: TGTGCCAGTAGTATAATCCTACTCGTTGCCGGGGAGCTGTTTTTT

clone size: few
D gene: -
V gene: TRBV18
J gene: TRBJ2-7
CDR3 protein: CASSPRRDSYEQYF
CDR3 DNA: TGTGCCAGCTCACCACGACGAGACTCCTACGAGCAGTACTTC

clone size: -
D gene: TRBD2
V gene: TRBV10-3
J gene: TRBJ2-3
CDR3 protein: CAISLAGGLTDTQYF
CDR3 DNA: TGTGCCATCAGCCTCGCGGGAGGGCTGACAGATACGCAGTATTTT

clone size: -
D gene: TRBD1
V gene: TRBV18
J gene: TRBJ1-3
CDR3 protein: CASSQRTGISGNTIYF
CDR3 DNA: TGTGCCAGCTCACAGAGGACAGGGATCAGCGGAAACACCATATATTTT

clone size: -
D gene: -
V gene: TRBV18
J gene: TRBJ1-1
CDR3 protein: CASSPGARMERTEAFF
CDR3 DNA: TGTGCCAGCTCACCAGGGGCACGAATGGAGCGCACTGAAGCTTTCTTT

clone size: -
D gene: TRBD2
V gene: TRBV28
J gene: TRBJ2-7
CDR3 protein: CASSQNAAGGRREQYF
CDR3 DNA: TGTGCCAGCAGCCAGAACGCGGCGGGGGGGAGGAGGGAGCAGTACTTC